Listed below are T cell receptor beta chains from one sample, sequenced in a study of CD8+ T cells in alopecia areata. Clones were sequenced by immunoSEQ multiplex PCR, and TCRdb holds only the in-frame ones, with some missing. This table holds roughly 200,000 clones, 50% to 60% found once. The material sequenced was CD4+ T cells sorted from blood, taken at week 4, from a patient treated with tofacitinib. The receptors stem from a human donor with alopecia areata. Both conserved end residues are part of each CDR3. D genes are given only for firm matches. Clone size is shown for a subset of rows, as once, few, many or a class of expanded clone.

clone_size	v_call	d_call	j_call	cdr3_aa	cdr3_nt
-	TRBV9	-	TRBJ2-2	CASSVAPTGTGELFF	TGTGCCAGCAGCGTAGCCCCAACCGGGACCGGGGAGCTGTTTTTT
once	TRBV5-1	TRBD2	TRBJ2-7	CASSLEGREGREQYF	TGCGCCAGCAGCTTGGAGGGCCGGGAGGGGAGAGAGCAGTACTTC
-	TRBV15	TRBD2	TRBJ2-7	CATSRAPLSGGYEQYF	TGTGCCACCAGCAGAGCCCCCCTCAGCGGGGGCTACGAGCAGTACTTC
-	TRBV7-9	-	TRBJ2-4	CASSLSRNIQYF	TGTGCCAGCAGCTTGTCTCGAAACATTCAGTACTTC
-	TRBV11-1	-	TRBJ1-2	CASSIRGYGYTF	TGTGCCAGCAGCATCAGGGGTTATGGCTACACCTTC
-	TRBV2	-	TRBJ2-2	CASSDGLTGELFF	TGTGCCAGCAGTGACGGGTTAACCGGGGAGCTGTTTTTT
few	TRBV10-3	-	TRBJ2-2	CAIRWGTGELFF	TGTGCCATCAGGTGGGGCACCGGGGAGCTGTTTTTT
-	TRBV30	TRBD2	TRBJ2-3	CAWSVIGGAKDTQYF	TGTGCCTGGAGTGTTATCGGGGGGGCTAAAGATACGCAGTATTTT
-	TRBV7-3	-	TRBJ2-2	CASSLGGNTGELFF	TGTGCCAGCAGCTTAGGCGGGAACACCGGGGAGCTGTTTTTT
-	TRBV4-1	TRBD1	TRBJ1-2	CASSPPTGTNYGYTF	TGCGCCAGCAGCCCACCGACAGGGACTAACTATGGCTACACCTTC
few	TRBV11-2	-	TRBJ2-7	CASSLGQRASYEQYF	TGTGCCAGCAGCTTAGGCCAGCGGGCCTCCTACGAGCAGTACTTC
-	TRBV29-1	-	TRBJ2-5	CSVDRNQETQYF	TGCAGCGTAGACAGGAACCAAGAGACCCAGTACTTC